A selection of T cell receptor beta chains follows, all from one sample in a study of cytomegalovirus exposure and HLA in healthy donors. The assay was immunoSEQ multiplex PCR, and TCRdb's table has in-frame clones only and misses some. There are 130,000 to 150,000 clones in the sample; approximately 80% occur only once, and around 4.4% lies in the top ten. Sequencing input: PBMCs. The source is a man aged 35-49 years in good health and CMV-seronegative. CDR3s leave out the opening cysteine and the closing phenylalanine or tryptophan. Each record gives: CDR3 length, V gene, CDR3 protein.

len: 12; v_gene: TRBV6-5; CDR3aa: ASRAGGPNTEAF
len: 15; v_gene: TRBV7-9; CDR3aa: ASSVPPGGSVNTEAF
len: 11; v_gene: TRBV10-2; CDR3aa: ASTPDFSYEQY
len: 13; v_gene: TRBV7-2; CDR3aa: ASSLASSGDYEQF
len: 14; v_gene: TRBV5-1; CDR3aa: ASSPGSTGPADTQY
len: 9; v_gene: TRBV4-3; CDR3aa: ASSHANAQY
len: 12; v_gene: TRBV6-1; CDR3aa: ASSSGQGLNEQF
len: 12; v_gene: TRBV5-1; CDR3aa: ASSIARGSYEQY
len: 11; v_gene: TRBV28; CDR3aa: ASIGTGGQPQH
len: 16; v_gene: TRBV19; CDR3aa: ASSAHRLQGGAYNEQF
len: 15; v_gene: TRBV5-1; CDR3aa: ASSFQGQGLGTDTQY
len: 13; v_gene: TRBV6-1; CDR3aa: ASSEFGAANYGYT
len: 14; v_gene: TRBV4-1; CDR3aa: ASSPVDGGIQETQY
len: 13; v_gene: TRBV6-4; CDR3aa: ASSAQTGSEYGYT
len: 15; v_gene: TRBV21-1; CDR3aa: ASSPRTSGVLADTQY
len: 14; v_gene: TRBV11-3; CDR3aa: ASSRVLGSYNSPLH
len: 14; v_gene: TRBV5-1; CDR3aa: ASSLLSGATNEKLF
len: 12; v_gene: TRBV10-1; CDR3aa: ASSAEEGAAEQY
len: 15; v_gene: TRBV9; CDR3aa: ASSPRQGVLSYNEQF
len: 9; v_gene: TRBV28; CDR3aa: ASSSAGEAF
len: 11; v_gene: TRBV6-1; CDR3aa: ASGARAKNIQY
len: 12; v_gene: TRBV6-1; CDR3aa: ASSELRGTGELF
len: 10; v_gene: TRBV29-1; CDR3aa: SVFGLNYEQY
len: 14; v_gene: TRBV5-1; CDR3aa: ASSLQPDRVRSEQY
len: 11; v_gene: TRBV10-2; CDR3aa: ASTSNYNSPLH
len: 17; v_gene: TRBV4-2; CDR3aa: ASSRRGLAGEKNQETQY
len: 12; v_gene: TRBV11-2; CDR3aa: ASSLGTGAYEQY
len: 12; v_gene: TRBV5-1; CDR3aa: ASSLKTGEDEQY
len: 13; v_gene: TRBV6-4; CDR3aa: ASSEVAGDNQPQH
len: 12; v_gene: TRBV5-1; CDR3aa: ASSLVAVTDTQY
len: 13; v_gene: TRBV4-1; CDR3aa: ASSQLPGGIYEQY
len: 12; v_gene: TRBV19; CDR3aa: ASSSGGLLETQY
len: 13; v_gene: TRBV6-5; CDR3aa: ASSYIAGSYNEQF
len: 12; v_gene: TRBV7-9; CDR3aa: ASTPGREQETQY
len: 12; v_gene: TRBV6-6; CDR3aa: AIGGDRGGEKLF
len: 13; v_gene: TRBV19; CDR3aa: ASSARTGGNEKLF
len: 15; v_gene: TRBV19; CDR3aa: AIYFYRTSGEYNEQF